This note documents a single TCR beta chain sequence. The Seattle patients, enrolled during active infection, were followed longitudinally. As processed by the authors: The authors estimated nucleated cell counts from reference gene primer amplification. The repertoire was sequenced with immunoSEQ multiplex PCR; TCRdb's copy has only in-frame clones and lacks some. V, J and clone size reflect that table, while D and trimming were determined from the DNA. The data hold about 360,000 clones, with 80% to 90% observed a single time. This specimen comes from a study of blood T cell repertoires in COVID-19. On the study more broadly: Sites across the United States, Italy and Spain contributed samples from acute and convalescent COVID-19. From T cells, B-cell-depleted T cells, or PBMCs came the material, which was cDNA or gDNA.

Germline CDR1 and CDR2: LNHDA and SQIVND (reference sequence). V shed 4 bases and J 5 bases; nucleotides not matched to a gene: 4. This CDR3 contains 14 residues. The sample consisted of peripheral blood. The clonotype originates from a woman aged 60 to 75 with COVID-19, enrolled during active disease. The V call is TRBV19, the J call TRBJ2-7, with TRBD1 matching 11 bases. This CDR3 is CASSRGQGANEQYF. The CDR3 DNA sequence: TGTGCCAGTAGTAGAGGACAGGGGGCGAACGAGCAGTACTTC.